One sample yielded the 27 T cell receptor beta chains listed below, sequenced in a study of blood T cell repertoires in COVID-19. Assay used: immunoSEQ multiplex PCR; TCRdb lists only in-frame clones, some missing. Among tens of thousands of clones listed, roughly 87% were seen once. The sequenced material came from peripheral blood. Source of these receptors: a man aged 80 or over with acute or convalescent COVID-19.

This chain links TRBV5-1 with TRBJ1-1, with D possibly matching TRBD1 (5 bases). The length of the CDR3 is 15 residues. Trimming stripped 0 bases from V and 4 bases from J, with 13 bases between. From germline, CDR1 is SGHRS and CDR2 YFSETQ. The CDR3 region is CASSLAVGQATEAFF. Here the CDR3 DNA reads TGCGCCAGCAGCTTGGCCGTGGGGCAGGCCACTGAAGCTTTCTTT.

This clone was seen a few times. The chain is built from TRBV30 and TRBJ2-5, with 15 bases fitting TRBD2. The CDR3 covers 16 residues. The germline CDR1 and CDR2 sequences are GTSNPN and SVGIG (reference sequence). The J segment lost 3 bases and the V segment lost 4 bases, leaving 6 bases of the junction unmatched. CDR3: CAWTPGLAGGEETQYF. The CDR3 DNA reads TGTGCCTGGACCCCGGGACTAGCGGGAGGTGAAGAGACCCAGTACTTC. Supplemented by reference TRBV30 and TRBJ2-5, the full variable domain reads SQTIHQWPATLVQPVGSPLSLECTVEGTSNPNLYWYRQAAGRGLQLLFYSVGIGQISSEVPQNLSASRPQDRQFILSSKKLLLSDSGFYLCAWTPGLAGGEETQYFGPGTRLLVL.

This clone appeared once. The chain uses TRBV21-1 and TRBJ2-7; the table calls TRBD2, which could not be checked here. TRBV21-1 is designated a pseudogene. The CDR3 consists of 16 residues. CDR3 in DNA: TGTGCCAGCAGCCCGGAGGAGCGGGATGAGAACTACGAGCAGTACTTC. Translation: CASSPEERDENYEQYF.

V and J are TRBV14 and TRBJ2-4; D is possibly TRBD1 (5 bases). Germline assignment: CDR1 SGHDN and CDR2 FVKESK. This CDR3 is built from 15 residues. V was pared by 4 bases and J by 6 bases, with 16 bases between. DNA of the CDR3: TGTGCCAGCAGCCCCCTGGGCTTAAGGGGAAACATTCAGTACTTC. This sequence encodes CASSPLGLRGNIQYF. Combining the CDR3 with reference TRBV14 and TRBJ2-4 gives the whole variable domain EAGVTQFPSHSVIEKGQTVTLRCDPISGHDNLYWYRRVMGKEIKFLLHFVKESKQDESGMPNNRFLAERTGGTYSTLKVQPAELEDSGVYFCASSPLGLRGNIQYFGAGTRLSVL.

The V gene is TRBV19, the J gene TRBJ2-3; 9 bases line up with TRBD2. J gave up 3 bases and V 6 bases, and 4 bases lay outside the gene matches. Germline CDR1 LNHDA, CDR2 SQIVND (reference sequence). The length of the CDR3 is 14 residues. The CDR3 coding sequence is TGTGCCAGTAGCAGCGGGAGGCCAACAGATACGCAGTATTTT. Translating it yields CASSSGRPTDTQYF.

J is TRBJ2-1 and V is TRBV30, with D tentatively TRBD2 (6 bases). Germline CDR1 and CDR2: GTSNPN and SVGIG (reference sequence). V dropped 5 bases and J dropped 2 bases, with 22 bases sitting between them. The CDR3 consists of 17 residues. CDR3 sequence: CAWGLGVTSRTYNEQFF. The CDR3 DNA reads TGTGCCTGGGGGCTGGGGGTTACTAGCAGAACCTACAATGAGCAGTTCTTC.

The chain combines TRBV3-1 (or the pseudogene TRBV3-2) with TRBJ1-1; D not resolved. Trimming took off 7 bases at V and 1 base at J, with 13 bases between the two ends. CDR1 and CDR2 (germline): LGHDT, YNNKEL (reference sequence). The CDR3 consists of 14 residues. The CDR3 DNA reads as TGTGCCAGCAACCATATTCCAGAGAACACTGAAGCTTTCTTT. Translation: CASNHIPENTEAFF.

The chain couples TRBV7-9 to TRBJ2-5; 8 positions agree with TRBD2. Germline-derived CDR1 and CDR2 are SEHNR and FQNEAQ (reference sequence). V shed 5 bases and J 5 bases; nucleotides not matched to a gene: 4. CDR3 length: 13 amino acids. The CDR3: CASSLLAGETQYF. As DNA, the CDR3 is TGTGCCAGCAGCCTATTAGCGGGGGAGACCCAGTACTTC.

The chain couples TRBV10-1 to TRBJ1-3; D uncertain. Trimming left V 6 bases short and J 0 bases short, with 6 bases between. CDR1 and CDR2 from the germline V gene are WNHNN and SYGVQD (reference sequence). This CDR3 has 13 residues. The CDR3 region has the DNA TGCGCCAGCAGCAGATCCTCTGGAAACACCATATATTTT. Translation gives CASSRSSGNTIYF.

This clone has only one observation. The gene calls are TRBV29-1 and TRBJ1-1; weak D call: TRBD1 (5 bases). Per germline, CDR1 SQVTM and CDR2 ANQGSEA. CDR3 size: 17 residues. V was cut by 0 bases and J by 0 bases, with 17 bases left in between. The CDR3 region has the DNA TGCAGCGTTGAAGATAGGGGCAGGAACCCCATGAACACTGAAGCTTTCTTT. It codes for CSVEDRGRNPMNTEAFF.

V usage is TRBV19 and J usage is TRBJ2-3; D possibly corresponds to TRBD1 (5 bases). V gave up 2 bases and J gave up 4 bases, with 13 bases separating them. Germline V CDR1 and CDR2: LNHDA, SQIVND (reference sequence). This CDR3 has 15 residues. CDR3 sequence (DNA): TGTGCCAGTAGTATATTAGGGGCTGGGGCAGATACGCAGTATTTT. Its protein product is CASSILGAGADTQYF.

The chain couples TRBV9 to TRBJ2-7; 7 bases line up with TRBD2. Losses at the gene ends were 0 bases for V and 6 bases for J; bases not matched to a gene: 6. The CDR3 is 14 amino acids. The germline V gene has CDR1 SGDLS and CDR2 YYNGEE. CDR3 sequence: CASSVEGGRGEQYF. For the CDR3, the DNA is TGTGCCAGCAGCGTAGAGGGTGGGAGGGGCGAGCAGTACTTC.

This clone was seen only once. The genes are TRBV4-3 and TRBJ2-2; D gene ambiguous. Trimming pared 4 bases from V and 1 base from J, leaving 7 bases between. The germline V gene has CDR1 LGHNA and CDR2 YSLEER. The CDR3 consists of 14 residues. The CDR3 DNA reads TGCGCCAGCAGCCTCCTATGGAACACCGGGGAGCTGTTTTTT. Its translation is CASSLLWNTGELFF.

The gene calls are TRBV19 and TRBJ1-1; no definite D call. The CDR3 loop spans 13 amino acids. V was trimmed by 3 bases and J by 1 base, leaving 6 bases between them. The germline V gene has CDR1 LNHDA and CDR2 SQIVND (reference sequence). Here the CDR3 reads CASSIRENTEAFF. The CDR3 DNA sequence: TGTGCCAGTAGTATTCGGGAGAACACTGAAGCTTTCTTT.

This clone was detected once. V usage is TRBV28 and J usage is TRBJ2-1; D not resolved. CDR1 is MDHEN, CDR2 SYDVKM, per germline. The CDR3 length is 14 residues. With 3 bases removed from V and 5 bases from J, the gap between germline ends came to 11 bases. The CDR3 protein is CASSFGQAHNEQFF. CDR3 sequence (DNA): TGTGCCAGCAGTTTTGGTCAGGCTCACAATGAGCAGTTCTTC.

This chain joins TRBV5-1 and TRBJ1-2, with TRBD1 matching over 10 bases. The CDR3 is made up of 16 amino acids. The ends lost 4 bases at V and 7 bases at J; junction bases unmatched: 13. CDR1 and CDR2 (germline): SGHRS, YFSETQ. The CDR3 sequence: CASSLSAGTGEAGYTF. CDR3 in DNA: TGCGCCAGCAGCCTCTCTGCGGGGACAGGGGAGGCTGGCTACACCTTC.

This chain uses TRBV19 with TRBJ1-5; 10 bases line up with TRBD1. Looked up from germline, CDR1 is LNHDA and CDR2 is SQIVND (reference sequence). CDR3 length: 15 amino acids. Trimming removed 3 bases from V and 4 bases from J; junction bases left unmatched: 3. CDR3 nucleotide sequence: TGTGCCAGTAGTATGGACAGGGGGTTGAATCAGCCCCAGCATTTT. It specifies CASSMDRGLNQPQHF.

The genes are TRBV7-2 and TRBJ2-7; D may be TRBD2 (6 bases). Germline V gene sequence: CDR1 SGHTA, CDR2 FQGNSA. The germline V and J ends were trimmed by 1 base and 2 bases, with 12 bases remaining between them. The CDR3 is made up of 15 amino acids. CDR3 protein: CASSLGFGEAYEQYF. CDR3 nucleotide sequence: TGTGCCAGCAGCTTAGGGTTTGGGGAGGCCTACGAGCAGTACTTC.

A single count supports this clone. Here the CDR3 DNA reads TGTGCCAGCAGTAACCCAGGGGTGGGGCCCCAGCATTTT. Its protein is CASSNPGVGPQHF. The gene calls are TRBV6-5 and TRBJ1-5, with a weak D call TRBD1 (6 bases). The V and J ends lost 5 bases and 9 bases respectively, with 14 bases between them. Per the germline V gene, CDR1 is MNHEY and CDR2 is SVGAGI. The CDR3 is 13 amino acids.

The gene calls are TRBV28 and TRBJ2-7; weak D call: TRBD2 (7 bases). The CDR3 spans 18 residues. Trimming cost V 7 bases and J 3 bases, with 28 bases left between them. Germline V CDR1 and CDR2: MDHEN, SYDVKM. The CDR3 bases are TGTGCCAGCACCCGGGGGGCGGGGGACCCAGGCAGGCTCTACGAGCAGTACTTC. Translation gives CASTRGAGDPGRLYEQYF.

V is TRBV19 and J is TRBJ1-2; D gene ambiguous. The CDR3 extends over 15 amino acids. Germline V gene lookup returns CDR1 LNHDA and CDR2 SQIVND (reference sequence). With 3 bases removed from V and 7 bases from J, the gap between germline ends came to 18 bases. The CDR3, as DNA: TGTGCCAGTAGTATTTGGTCGGGTGTTGTTCGTGGCTACACCTTC. Translation: CASSIWSGVVRGYTF.

The V call is TRBV7-2, the J call TRBJ2-2, with TRBD2 identical over 9 bases. CDR1 is SGHTA and CDR2 is FQGNSA in the germline V gene. The CDR3 runs 16 residues. The trim removed 3 bases at V and 6 bases at J, leaving 8 bases unmatched. CDR3 DNA sequence: TGTGCCAGCAGCTTGACCCCCAGCGGGAGGCCCGGGGAGCTGTTTTTT. It is translated as CASSLTPSGRPGELFF.

This chain uses TRBV6-5 with TRBJ1-5; D possibly corresponds to TRBD1 (6 bases). Trimming removed 6 bases at V and 5 bases at J, with 17 bases between. The CDR3 contains 15 residues. In germline, CDR1 is MNHEY, CDR2 SVGAGI. The CDR3 sequence: CASRTQGSLDQPQHF. In DNA form, the CDR3 reads TGTGCCAGCAGAACACAGGGCTCATTGGATCAGCCCCAGCATTTT.

This rearrangement joins TRBV3-1 (or the pseudogene TRBV3-2) to TRBJ1-1; possibly TRBD1 for D (5 bases). CDR3 length: 12 amino acids. Trimming removed 1 base at V and 8 bases at J, with 8 bases between. Looked up from germline, CDR1 is LGHDT and CDR2 is YNNKEL (reference sequence). The CDR3 sequence: CASSQGNREAFF. The CDR3 region has the DNA TGTGCCAGCAGCCAAGGGAACAGGGAAGCTTTCTTT.

The rearrangement joins TRBV6-5 to TRBJ1-6; TRBD1 is a possible D gene (6 bases). The germline V and J ends were trimmed by 6 bases and 9 bases, with 15 bases remaining between them. CDR3 size: 14 residues. Germline V gives CDR1 MNHEY, CDR2 SVGAGI. CDR3 residues: CASSTDRRSSPLHF. The CDR3 DNA reads as TGTGCCAGCAGCACCGACAGGCGGAGTTCACCCCTCCACTTT.

The chain couples TRBV6-5 to TRBJ2-1; the D gene is possibly TRBD1 (5 bases). V was cut by 10 bases and J by 10 bases, with 17 bases left in between. Looked up from germline, CDR1 is MNHEY and CDR2 is SVGAGI. CDR3 length: 12 amino acids. The chain's CDR3 is CATQGQTGEQFF. For the CDR3, the DNA is TGTGCCACTCAGGGCCAGACTGGGGAGCAGTTCTTC.

This clone appeared once. The rearrangement joins TRBV6-1 to TRBJ2-1; TRBD2 agrees at 8 bases. The ends lost 0 bases at V and 1 base at J; junction bases unmatched: 11. CDR3 length equals 19 residues. Germline CDR1 reads MNHNS; CDR2 reads SASEGT. The CDR3 DNA is TGTGCCAGCAGTGAAGCGGGCGGGAGGCACAACCCTTCCTACAATGAGCAGTTCTTC. It codes for CASSEAGGRHNPSYNEQFF.